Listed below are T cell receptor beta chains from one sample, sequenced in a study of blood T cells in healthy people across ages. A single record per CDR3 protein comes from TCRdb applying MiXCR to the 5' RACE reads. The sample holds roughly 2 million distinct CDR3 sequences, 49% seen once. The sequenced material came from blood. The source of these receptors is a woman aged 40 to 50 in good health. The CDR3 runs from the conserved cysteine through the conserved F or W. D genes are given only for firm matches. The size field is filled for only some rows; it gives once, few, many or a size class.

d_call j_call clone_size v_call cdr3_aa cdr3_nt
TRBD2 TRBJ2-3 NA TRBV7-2 CASSFGLAMTDTQYF TGTGCCAGCAGCTTCGGACTAGCGATGACAGATACGCAGTATTTT
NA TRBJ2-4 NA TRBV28 CASSTGTKVYIQYF TGTGCCAGCAGCACCGGGACAAAGGTTTACATTCAGTACTTC
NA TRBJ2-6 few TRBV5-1 CASFEPRDSGANVLTF TGCGCCAGCTTCGAACCCAGGGACTCTGGGGCCAACGTCCTGACTTTC
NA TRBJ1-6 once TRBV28 CASSSDRLNSPLHF TGTGCCAGCAGCTCGGACAGATTAAATTCACCCCTCCACTTT
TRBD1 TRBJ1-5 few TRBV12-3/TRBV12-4 CASSSLTGQSEPQHF TGTGCCAGCAGTTCTCTGACAGGGCAGTCGGAGCCCCAGCATTTT
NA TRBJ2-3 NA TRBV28 CAGYGPNTDTQYF TGTGCCGGCTACGGACCAAACACAGATACGCAGTATTTT
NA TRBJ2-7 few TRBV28 CASSFQTGISYEQYF TGTGCCAGCAGTTTCCAGACAGGTATCTCCTACGAGCAGTACTTC
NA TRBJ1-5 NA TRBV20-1 CSAPAGGGGGNQPQHF TGCAGTGCTCCGGCCGGGGGCGGAGGGGGTAATCAGCCCCAGCATTTT
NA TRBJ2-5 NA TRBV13 CASSSTGRGVGETQYF TGTGCCAGCAGCTCTACGGGCAGGGGAGTCGGAGAGACCCAGTACTTC
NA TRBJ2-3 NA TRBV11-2 CASGLDSGGSGVTDTQYF TGTGCCAGCGGCTTAGATAGTGGGGGGTCCGGCGTCACAGATACGCAGTATTTT
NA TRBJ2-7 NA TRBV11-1 CASSFGGSYSEQYF TGTGCCAGCAGCTTCGGGGGATCCTACAGTGAGCAGTACTTC
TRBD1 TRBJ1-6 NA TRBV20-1 CSARDHRGRDSPLHF TGCAGTGCTAGAGATCACAGGGGGCGGGATTCACCCCTCCACTTT
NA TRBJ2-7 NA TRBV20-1 CSARDLSAGIFYEQYF TGCAGTGCTAGAGACCTATCCGCGGGAATTTTCTACGAGCAGTACTTC
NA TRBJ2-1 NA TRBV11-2 CASSLITGYNEQFF TGTGCCAGCAGCTTAATTACGGGCTACAATGAGCAGTTCTTC
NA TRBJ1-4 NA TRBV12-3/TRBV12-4 CASSLGTEYEKLFF TGTGCCAGCAGTTTAGGGACAGAGTATGAAAAACTGTTTTTT
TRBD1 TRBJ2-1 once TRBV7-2 CASSSAARTGREQFF TGTGCCAGCAGCTCTGCTGCCCGGACAGGGCGCGAGCAGTTCTTC
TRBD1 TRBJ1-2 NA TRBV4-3 CASSLSRTGEVVGYTF TGCGCCAGCAGCCTCTCCAGGACAGGGGAAGTAGTCGGCTACACCTTC
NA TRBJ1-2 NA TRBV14 CASSPTTRGDYGYTF TGTGCCAGCAGCCCCACCACCCGGGGAGATTATGGCTACACCTTC
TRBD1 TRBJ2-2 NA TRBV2 CASRGQGGSGELFF TGTGCCAGCAGAGGACAGGGGGGAAGCGGGGAGCTGTTTTTT
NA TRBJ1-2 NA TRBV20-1 CSARWGVNYGYTF TGCAGTGCTAGGTGGGGCGTAAACTATGGCTACACCTTC
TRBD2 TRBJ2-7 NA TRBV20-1 CSARGTSGIYEQYF TGCAGTGCGCGAGGGACTAGCGGAATCTACGAGCAGTACTTC
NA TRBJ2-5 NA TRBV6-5 CASSREGEVETQYF TGTGCCAGCAGCCGCGAAGGGGAGGTAGAGACCCAGTACTTC
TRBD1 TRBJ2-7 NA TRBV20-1 CSARAATGLTGNEQYF TGCAGTGCTAGAGCCGCGACAGGGTTGACGGGCAATGAGCAGTACTTC
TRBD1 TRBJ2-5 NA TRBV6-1 CASSGAGTGGVKTQYF TGTGCCAGCAGTGGGGCCGGGACAGGGGGCGTCAAGACCCAGTACTTC
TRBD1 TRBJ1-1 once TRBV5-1 CASSLYRGVVQEAFF TGCGCCAGCAGCTTGTACAGGGGGGTGGTTCAGGAAGCTTTCTTT
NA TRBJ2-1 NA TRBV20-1 CSANRGGRPYNEQFF TGCAGTGCCAACAGGGGAGGGAGACCCTACAATGAGCAGTTCTTC
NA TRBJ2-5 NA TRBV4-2 CASSPRGIATNQETQYF TGTGCCAGCAGCCCCCGGGGGATAGCGACAAATCAGGAGACCCAGTACTTC
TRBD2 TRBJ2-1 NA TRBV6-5 CASSYSPTSGEGYNEQFF TGTGCCAGCAGTTACTCCCCGACTAGCGGGGAGGGATACAATGAGCAGTTCTTC
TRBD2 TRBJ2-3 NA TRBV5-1 CASSYRVLAGRDTQYF TGCGCCAGCAGTTACAGGGTGCTAGCGGGTCGGGATACGCAGTATTTT
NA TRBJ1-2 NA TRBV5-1 CASSFEGDLHGYTF TGCGCCAGCAGCTTCGAGGGGGACCTCCATGGCTACACCTTC
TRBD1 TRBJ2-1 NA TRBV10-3 CAISEGDSFYEQFF TGTGCCATCAGTGAAGGGGACAGTTTCTATGAGCAGTTCTTC
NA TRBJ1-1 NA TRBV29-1 CSVERKGVTEAFF TGCAGCGTTGAAAGGAAGGGGGTCACTGAAGCTTTCTTT
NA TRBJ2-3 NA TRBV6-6 CASSYPLAPPDTQYF TGTGCCAGCAGTTACCCCCTAGCGCCTCCAGATACGCAGTATTTT
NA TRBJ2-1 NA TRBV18 CASSPTARGSVEQFF TGTGCCAGCTCACCCACAGCGCGGGGTAGTGTTGAGCAGTTCTTC
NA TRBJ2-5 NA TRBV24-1 CATSDFSLTGQETQYF TGTGCCACCAGTGATTTCTCTTTGACAGGACAAGAGACCCAGTACTTC
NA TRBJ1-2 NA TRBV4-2 CASSQDGQGFVFIYGYTF TGTGCCAGCAGCCAAGATGGGCAGGGGTTCGTTTTTATCTATGGCTACACCTTC
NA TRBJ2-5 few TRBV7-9 CASSLVGGPEGETQYF TGTGCCAGCAGCTTAGTAGGAGGTCCAGAGGGGGAGACCCAGTACTTC
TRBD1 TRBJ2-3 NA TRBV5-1 CASTPWTGNTDTQYF TGCGCCAGCACCCCTTGGACAGGCAACACAGATACGCAGTATTTT
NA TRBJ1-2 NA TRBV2 CARSPFYGYTF TGTGCCAGGAGCCCGTTCTATGGCTACACCTTC
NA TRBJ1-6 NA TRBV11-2 CASSSDFLDGVNSPLHF TGTGCCAGCAGCTCCGACTTCTTAGACGGTGTTAATTCACCCCTCCACTTT
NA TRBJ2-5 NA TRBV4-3 CASSQAGEGTEETQYF TGCGCCAGCAGCCAAGCAGGGGAGGGGACCGAAGAGACCCAGTACTTC
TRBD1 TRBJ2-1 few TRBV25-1 CASSDTGTAYNEQFF TGTGCCAGCAGTGATACCGGGACAGCCTACAATGAGCAGTTCTTC
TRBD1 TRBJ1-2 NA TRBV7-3 CASSATPGQGSGYTF TGTGCCAGCAGCGCCACTCCGGGACAGGGCTCTGGCTACACCTTC
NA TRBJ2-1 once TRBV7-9 CASSSGKGRGTNNEQFF TGTGCCAGCAGCTCAGGAAAAGGGCGGGGAACGAACAATGAGCAGTTCTTC
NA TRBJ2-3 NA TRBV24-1 CATGDWGRGYTDTQYF TGTGCCACCGGTGATTGGGGACGGGGCTACACAGATACGCAGTATTTT
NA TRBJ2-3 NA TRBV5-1 CASSLTGGRNTQYF TGCGCCAGCAGCTTGACAGGTGGTCGAAATACGCAGTATTTT
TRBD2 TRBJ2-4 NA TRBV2 CASTPGLAGAGAKNIQYF TGTGCCAGCACTCCGGGACTAGCGGGGGCGGGGGCCAAAAACATTCAGTACTTC
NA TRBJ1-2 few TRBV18 CASSPWEHRNYGYTF TGTGCCAGCTCACCATGGGAACATAGAAACTATGGCTACACCTTC
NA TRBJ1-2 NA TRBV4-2 CASSQESLRGLGDNYGYTF TGTGCCAGCAGCCAAGAATCTTTGAGGGGACTGGGAGATAACTATGGCTACACCTTC
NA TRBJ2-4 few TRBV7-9 CASSFGRDAYF TGTGCCAGCAGCTTCGGCAGGGATGCGTACTTC
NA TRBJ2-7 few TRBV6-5 CATEAGPTSEQYF TGTGCCACCGAGGCGGGGCCAACTTCCGAGCAGTACTTC
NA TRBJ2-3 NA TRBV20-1 CSTSDTGPQYF TGCAGTACCAGTGATACGGGGCCCCAGTATTTT
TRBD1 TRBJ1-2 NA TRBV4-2 CASSLQGTRGYTF TGTGCCAGCAGCCTACAGGGGACTCGAGGCTACACCTTC